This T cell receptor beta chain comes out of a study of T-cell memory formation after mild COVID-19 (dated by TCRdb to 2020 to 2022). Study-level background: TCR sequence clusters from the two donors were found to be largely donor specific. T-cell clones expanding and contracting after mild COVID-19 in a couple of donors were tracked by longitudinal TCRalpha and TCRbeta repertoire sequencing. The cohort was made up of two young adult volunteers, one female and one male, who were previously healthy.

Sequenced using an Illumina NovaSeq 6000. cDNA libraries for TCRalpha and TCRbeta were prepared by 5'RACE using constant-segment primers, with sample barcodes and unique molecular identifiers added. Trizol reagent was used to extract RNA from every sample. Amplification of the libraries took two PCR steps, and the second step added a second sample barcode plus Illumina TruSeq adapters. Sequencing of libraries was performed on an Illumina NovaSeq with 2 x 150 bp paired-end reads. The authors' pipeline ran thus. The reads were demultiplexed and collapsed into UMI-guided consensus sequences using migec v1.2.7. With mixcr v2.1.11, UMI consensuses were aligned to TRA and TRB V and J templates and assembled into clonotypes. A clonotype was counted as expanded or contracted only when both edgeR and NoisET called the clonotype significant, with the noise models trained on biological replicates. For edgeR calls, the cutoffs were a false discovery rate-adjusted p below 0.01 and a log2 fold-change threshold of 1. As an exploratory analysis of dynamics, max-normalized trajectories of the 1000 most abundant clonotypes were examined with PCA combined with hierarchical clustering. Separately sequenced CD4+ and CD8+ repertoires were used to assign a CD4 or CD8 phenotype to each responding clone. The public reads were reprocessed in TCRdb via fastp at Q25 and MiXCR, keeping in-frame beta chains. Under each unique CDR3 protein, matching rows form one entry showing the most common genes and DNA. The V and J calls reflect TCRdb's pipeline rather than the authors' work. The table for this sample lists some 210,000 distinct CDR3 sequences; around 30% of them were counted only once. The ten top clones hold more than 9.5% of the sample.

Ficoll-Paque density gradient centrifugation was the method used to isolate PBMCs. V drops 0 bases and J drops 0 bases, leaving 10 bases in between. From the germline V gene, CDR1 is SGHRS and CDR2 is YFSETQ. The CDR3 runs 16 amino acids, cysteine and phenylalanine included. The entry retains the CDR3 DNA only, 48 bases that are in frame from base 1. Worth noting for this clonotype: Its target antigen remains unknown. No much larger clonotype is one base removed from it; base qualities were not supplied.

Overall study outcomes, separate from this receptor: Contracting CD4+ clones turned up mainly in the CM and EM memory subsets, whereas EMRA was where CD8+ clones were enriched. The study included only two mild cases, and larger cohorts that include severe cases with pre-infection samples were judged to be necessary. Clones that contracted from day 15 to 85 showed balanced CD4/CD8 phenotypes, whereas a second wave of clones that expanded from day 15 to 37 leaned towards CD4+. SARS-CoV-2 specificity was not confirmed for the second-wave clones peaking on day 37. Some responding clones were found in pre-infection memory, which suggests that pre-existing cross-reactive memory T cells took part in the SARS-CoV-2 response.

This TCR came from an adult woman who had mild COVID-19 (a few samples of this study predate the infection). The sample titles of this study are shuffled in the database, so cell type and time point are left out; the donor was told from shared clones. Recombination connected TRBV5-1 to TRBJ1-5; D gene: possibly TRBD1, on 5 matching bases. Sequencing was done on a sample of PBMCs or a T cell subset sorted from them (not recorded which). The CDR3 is CASSLAGGNSNQPQHF. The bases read TGCGCCAGCAGCTTGGCCGGGGGGAATAGCAATCAGCCCCAGCATTTT.